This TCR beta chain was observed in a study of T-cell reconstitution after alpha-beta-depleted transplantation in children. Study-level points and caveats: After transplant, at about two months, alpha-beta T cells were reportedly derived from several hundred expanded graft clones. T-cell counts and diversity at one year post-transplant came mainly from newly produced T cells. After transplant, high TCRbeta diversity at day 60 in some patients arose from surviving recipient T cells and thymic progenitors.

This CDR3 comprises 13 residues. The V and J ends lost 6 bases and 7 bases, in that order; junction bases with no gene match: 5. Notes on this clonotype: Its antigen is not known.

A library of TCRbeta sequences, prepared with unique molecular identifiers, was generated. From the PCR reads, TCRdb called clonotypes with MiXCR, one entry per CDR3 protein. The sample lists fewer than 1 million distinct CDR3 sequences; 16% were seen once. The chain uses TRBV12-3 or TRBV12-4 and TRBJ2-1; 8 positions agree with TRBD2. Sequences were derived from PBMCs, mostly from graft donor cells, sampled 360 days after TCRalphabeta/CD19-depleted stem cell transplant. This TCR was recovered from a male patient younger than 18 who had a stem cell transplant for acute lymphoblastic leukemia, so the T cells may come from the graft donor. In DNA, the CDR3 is TGTGCCAGCAGCGGGACTAGTATAAATGAGCAGTTCTTC. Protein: CASSGTSINEQFF.